The 20 T cell receptor beta chains below come from one sample, sequenced in a study of T cell responses to AZD1222 COVID-19 vaccine. Measured with immunoSEQ multiplex PCR; TCRdb has only the in-frame clones, and not every one. The sample yields over 100,000 clones, around nine tenths seen once. This specimen was peripheral blood, taken on day 0 of AZD1222 vaccination. These receptors originate from an adult in good health.

V usage is TRBV30 and J usage is TRBJ2-5, with D possibly TRBD2 on 7 matching bases. The V and J ends lost 4 bases and 6 bases respectively, with 36 bases between them. Looked up from germline, CDR1 is GTSNPN and CDR2 is SVGIG (reference sequence). This CDR3 contains 20 residues. This chain's CDR3 is CAWNGLRGGFFQLTRQTQYF. CDR3 in DNA: TGTGCCTGGAACGGGTTGAGGGGGGGCTTTTTCCAACTTACAAGACAGACCCAGTACTTC.

This chain connects TRBV29-1 to TRBJ1-1; 7 nucleotides line up with TRBD1. V lost 4 bases to trimming and J lost 1 base; unmatched junction nucleotides: 6. There are 14 residues in the CDR3. Germline lookup yields CDR1 SQVTM and CDR2 ANQGSEA. DNA for the CDR3: TGCAGCGTTGGGGGACAGACCTGGAACACTGAAGCTTTCTTT. This encodes CSVGGQTWNTEAFF.

The chain uses TRBV28 and TRBJ2-2; TRBD2 matches at 7 bases. V lost 3 bases and J lost 3; bases outside the gene matches: 7. This CDR3 spans 16 amino acids. CDR1 MDHEN and CDR2 SYDVKM come from the germline V gene. The CDR3 bases are TGTGCCAGCAGTTTTGTATGGGGGGGATACACCGGGGAGCTGTTTTTT. Its translation is CASSFVWGGYTGELFF. Full variable domain (rest looked up from reference TRBV28 and TRBJ2-2): DVKVTQSSRYLVKRTGEKVFLECVQDMDHENMFWYRQDPGLGLRLIYFSYDVKMKEKGDIPEGYSVSREKKERFSLILESASTNQTSMYLCASSFVWGGYTGELFFGEGSRLTVL.

This sequence joins TRBV9 and TRBJ1-3, with unresolved D. Deletions cut 2 bases from V and 4 bases from J, with 19 bases between. Germline CDR1 SGDLS, CDR2 YYNGEE. This CDR3 has 17 residues. The chain's CDR3 is CASSVGPPRFQGNTIYF. As DNA, the CDR3 is TGTGCCAGCAGCGTCGGACCACCGAGGTTCCAAGGAAACACCATATATTTT.

The V and J genes are TRBV9 and TRBJ2-1; the D is unclear. From germline, CDR1 is SGDLS and CDR2 YYNGEE. V dropped 3 bases and J dropped 9 bases, with 16 bases sitting between them. The CDR3 runs to 14 residues. The CDR3 DNA is TGTGCCAGCAGCGGGGCGGATTTGATGGGTGAGCAGTTCTTC. Protein: CASSGADLMGEQFF. Using reference TRBV9 and TRBJ2-1 for the parts outside the CDR3, the full variable domain is DSGVTQTPKHLITATGQRVTLRCSPRSGDLSVYWYQQSLDQGLQFLIQYYNGEERAKGNILERFSAQQFPDLHSELNLSSLELGDSALYFCASSGADLMGEQFFGPGTRLTVL.

This clone was picked up a small number of times. The chain couples TRBV19 to TRBJ2-7; the D is unclear. The length of the CDR3 is 13 residues. Germline V CDR1 and CDR2: LNHDA, SQIVND (reference sequence). V was trimmed by 11 bases and J by 1 base, leaving 15 bases between them. In nucleotides, the CDR3 is TGTGCCTCGCACGGAACGCTATCCTACGAGCAGTACTTC. Amino acid sequence: CASHGTLSYEQYF.

This chain connects TRBV28 to TRBJ1-4, with TRBD1 matching 7 bases. Germline CDR1 MDHEN, CDR2 SYDVKM. This CDR3 spans 14 amino acids. V dropped 3 bases and J dropped 8; count of bases not matched to a gene: 6. CDR3 amino acids: CASSLGQFGEKLFF. The CDR3 bases are TGTGCCAGCAGTTTGGGACAGTTCGGGGAAAAACTGTTTTTT.

J is TRBJ1-2 and V is TRBV5-1, with a tentative D call TRBD1 (5 bases). Germline CDR1 and CDR2: SGHRS and YFSETQ. V was shortened by 1 base and J by 4 bases, with 11 bases between the two germline ends. The CDR3 has 14 amino acids. As DNA, the CDR3 is TGCGCCAGCAGCTTGACGGGGGTCGCCTATGGCTACACCTTC. Protein sequence: CASSLTGVAYGYTF.

This clone was picked up one time. The V and J genes are TRBV4-3 and TRBJ2-1; 9 positions match TRBD1. The CDR3 is 15 amino acids. Germline V gives CDR1 LGHNA, CDR2 YSLEER. V shed 4 bases and J 4 bases; nucleotides not matched to a gene: 5. The CDR3 nucleotides are TGCGCCAGCAGCCTGCGACAGGGGGGTTACAATGAGCAGTTCTTC. Protein: CASSLRQGGYNEQFF.

This sequence joins TRBV6-5 and TRBJ2-3; the D is unclear. Trimming cost V 5 bases and J 6 bases, with 6 bases left between them. The CDR3 covers 11 residues. Germline CDR1 reads MNHEY; CDR2 reads SVGAGI. In DNA form, the CDR3 reads TGTGCCAGCAGTACAACGGATACGCAGTATTTT. Translation gives CASSTTDTQYF.

The rearrangement joins TRBV20-1 to TRBJ1-6; 9 bases map to TRBD1. Trimming cost V 3 bases and J 5 bases; bases outside gene matches: 8. The germline gives CDR1 DFQATT, CDR2 SNEGSKA (reference sequence). The CDR3 is made up of 16 amino acids. DNA for the CDR3: TGCAGTGCTAGTCATACCGGGACAGGGCATAATTCACCCCTCCACTTT. It is translated as CSASHTGTGHNSPLHF.

This chain joins TRBV7-2 and TRBJ2-3; possibly TRBD2 for D (5 bases). Per germline, CDR1 SGHTA and CDR2 FQGNSA. The CDR3 extends over 14 amino acids. Trimming took 3 bases from V and 5 from J, leaving 12 bases between them. Here the CDR3 DNA reads TGTGCCAGCAGCTTCGACGGAGGAAGAGATACGCAGTATTTT. Its translation: CASSFDGGRDTQYF.

CDR3 amino acids: CASSRLAGTNTGELFF. CDR3 sequence (DNA): TGTGCCAGCAGCCGGTTAGCCGGAACGAACACCGGGGAGCTGTTTTTT. The V call is TRBV7-2, the J call TRBJ2-2; no clear D. The germline V gene has CDR1 SGHTA and CDR2 FQGNSA. Trimming removed 5 bases at V and 0 bases at J, with 13 bases between. There are 16 residues in the CDR3. The variable domain in full, with the rest retrieved from reference TRBV7-2 and TRBJ2-2, is GAGVSQSPSNKVTEKGKDVELRCDPISGHTALYWYRQSLGQGLEFLIYFQGNSAPDKSGLPSDRFSAERTGGSVSTLTIQRTQQEDSAVYLCASSRLAGTNTGELFFGEGSRLTVL.

V is TRBV19 and J is TRBJ1-1; D remains ambiguous. CDR1 LNHDA and CDR2 SQIVND come from the germline V gene (reference sequence). The CDR3 loop spans 13 amino acids. Deletions cut 6 bases from V and 2 bases from J, with 10 bases between. The CDR3 here is CASSSIANTEAFF. CDR3 DNA: TGTGCCAGTAGCTCCATAGCAAACACTGAAGCTTTCTTT.

The chain links TRBV9 to TRBJ2-7; D possibly corresponds to TRBD1 (6 bases). CDR1 and CDR2 (germline): SGDLS, YYNGEE. This CDR3 comprises 16 residues. Trimming cost V 0 bases and J 1 base, with 14 bases left between them. The CDR3 loop reads CASSVGPGALSYEQYF. The CDR3 DNA reads as TGTGCCAGCAGCGTAGGACCAGGGGCCCTGTCCTACGAGCAGTACTTC. Looking up the rest from reference TRBV9 and TRBJ2-7 gives the full variable domain: DSGVTQTPKHLITATGQRVTLRCSPRSGDLSVYWYQQSLDQGLQFLIQYYNGEERAKGNILERFSAQQFPDLHSELNLSSLELGDSALYFCASSVGPGALSYEQYFGPGTRLTVT.

The chain has TRBV5-1 and TRBJ1-6, with 7 positions matching TRBD1. The CDR3 consists of 14 residues. V shed 4 bases, J shed 7 bases, and the junction held 5 bases outside the gene matches. The germline V gene has CDR1 SGHRS and CDR2 YFSETQ. This CDR3 reads CASSLGQENSPLHF. CDR3 DNA: TGCGCCAGCAGCCTAGGACAGGAAAATTCACCCCTCCACTTT.

This rearrangement joins TRBV7-3 to TRBJ2-1, with 10 bases lining up with TRBD2. Germline assignment: CDR1 SGHTA and CDR2 FQGTGA. The CDR3 consists of 14 residues. V shed 1 base, J shed 8 bases, and the junction held 2 bases outside the gene matches. This CDR3 reads CASSLIAGGDEQFF. DNA for the CDR3: TGTGCCAGCAGCTTAATAGCGGGAGGCGATGAGCAGTTCTTC.

For the CDR3, the DNA is TGTGCCAGCCTAAGGGGACTGCCCACCGGGGAGCTGTTTTTT. This gives the protein CASLRGLPTGELFF. V gene TRBV7-2 combines with J gene TRBJ2-2, with D possibly TRBD2 on 6 matching bases. V was shortened by 8 bases and J by 4 bases, with 14 bases between the two germline ends. This CDR3 is built from 14 residues. Germline V gene sequence: CDR1 SGHTA, CDR2 FQGNSA.

V gene TRBV14 combines with J gene TRBJ2-7; 11 bases match TRBD2. CDR3 length: 15 amino acids. V lost 0 bases, J lost 6 bases, and 4 bases stayed unmatched. Germline values: CDR1 SGHDN, CDR2 FVKESK. The CDR3 region is CASSQDSGRASEQYF. CDR3 in DNA: TGTGCCAGCAGCCAAGATAGCGGGAGGGCTTCCGAGCAGTACTTC.

V usage is TRBV10-3 and J usage is TRBJ2-6; maybe TRBD1 (6 bases). Germline-derived CDR1 and CDR2 are ENHRY and SYGVKD. Between the trimmed V and J ends, which lost 0 bases and 0 bases, there was a span of 9 bases. The CDR3 contains 17 residues. This CDR3 reads CAISESRGGSGANVLTF. In DNA, the CDR3 is TGTGCCATCAGTGAGTCTCGAGGGGGCTCTGGGGCCAACGTCCTGACTTTC.